This passage covers 25 T cell receptor beta chains from one sample sequenced in a study of cytomegalovirus exposure and HLA in healthy donors. PCR employed 60 Vbeta and 13 Jbeta primers. TCRdb's copy holds only in-frame clones and misses some; the assay was immunoSEQ multiplex PCR. There are 90,000 to 150,000 clones in the sample; 63% occur only once, and about 9% lies in the top ten. Material for sequencing was PBMCs. These receptors were obtained from a man aged 35 to 55 in good health and CMV-seropositive.

The CDR3 DNA follows: TGTGCCAGCAGCTTACGGGGGAGGAGTACTGAAGCTTTCTTT. It encodes CASSLRGRSTEAFF. This chain joins TRBV7-8 and TRBJ1-1, with D tentatively TRBD1 (5 bases). Trimming took 2 bases from V and 5 from J, leaving 12 bases between them. Germline values: CDR1 SGHVS, CDR2 FQNEAQ. This CDR3 is built from 14 residues.

The chain uses TRBV5-1 and TRBJ2-1; D is possibly TRBD2 (5 bases). V lost 4 bases to trimming and J lost 0 bases, with 23 bases between them. Looked up from germline, CDR1 is SGHRS and CDR2 is YFSETQ. CDR3 length equals 19 residues. The CDR3 reads CASSPDSLSGRSSYNEQFF. The CDR3 DNA reads TGCGCCAGCAGCCCGGACTCACTAAGCGGCAGGAGCTCCTACAATGAGCAGTTCTTC.

V usage is TRBV9 and J usage is TRBJ2-7; the match to TRBD2 covers 9 bases. The CDR3 has 18 residues. Looked up from germline, CDR1 is SGDLS and CDR2 is YYNGEE. V lost 3 bases to trimming and J lost 4 bases; unmatched junction nucleotides: 17. CDR3 residues: CASSGTGTSPPSTYEQYF. The CDR3 region has the DNA TGTGCCAGCAGCGGAACCGGGACTAGCCCTCCTTCAACTTACGAGCAGTACTTC.

The CDR3 loop is CASSRDSNQPQHF. In DNA form, the CDR3 reads TGTGCCAGTAGCAGAGATAGCAATCAGCCCCAGCATTTT. The rearrangement joins TRBV2 to TRBJ1-5; D gene ambiguous. CDR3 size: 13 residues. Trimming stripped 9 bases from V and 0 bases from J, with 9 bases between. CDR1 is SNHLY, CDR2 FYNNEI, per germline.

V is TRBV11-2 and J is TRBJ2-7, with 7 bases matching TRBD1. The CDR3 consists of 14 residues. Per germline, CDR1 SGHAT and CDR2 FQNNGV. With 4 bases clipped from V and 5 bases from J, the junction kept 8 bases outside the gene matches. Here the CDR3 reads CASSSGQVLDEQYF. DNA for the CDR3: TGTGCCAGCAGCTCCGGACAGGTCCTAGACGAGCAGTACTTC.

Comment on this clone: Distinct nucleotide sequences in the sample also encode this CDR3. The V call is TRBV4-1, the J call TRBJ1-5; a weak D match, TRBD1 (5 bases). Trimming shortened V by 5 bases and J by 0 bases, and 11 bases separated the two germline ends. There are 15 residues in the CDR3. Germline V CDR1 and CDR2: MGHRA, YSYEKL. Written as DNA, the CDR3 is TGCGCCAGCAGCTATCGACAGTATAGCAATCAGCCCCAGCATTTT. It yields the protein CASSYRQYSNQPQHF.

CDR3 in amino acids: CASSVLGRTGSADTQYF. The CDR3, as DNA: TGTGCCAGCAGCGTGCTCGGTAGGACAGGGTCAGCAGATACGCAGTATTTT. The genes are TRBV9 and TRBJ2-3, with TRBD1 matching over 8 bases. The V segment lost 2 bases and the J segment 4 bases; nucleotides outside the gene matches: 12. Germline V gives CDR1 SGDLS, CDR2 YYNGEE. The length of the CDR3 is 17 residues.

The chain recombines TRBV5-4 with TRBJ1-1, with D possibly TRBD1 on 6 matching bases. The CDR3 extends over 16 amino acids. Germline V gene sequence: CDR1 SGHNT, CDR2 YYREEE (reference sequence). Trimming took 4 bases from V and 2 from J, leaving 18 bases between them. Here the CDR3 DNA reads TGTGCCAGCAGCAGAGACTGGGGACACATTAACACTGAAGCTTTCTTT. This translates into CASSRDWGHINTEAFF.

This clone was counted a few times. The V and J genes are TRBV28 and TRBJ1-1, with D possibly matching TRBD1 (5 bases). V was trimmed by 3 bases and J by 3 bases, leaving 8 bases between them. The germline CDR1 and CDR2 sequences are MDHEN and SYDVKM. The CDR3 is 13 residues long. CDR3 nucleotides: TGTGCCAGCAGTTTTGGAGGGGACACTGAAGCTTTCTTT. Its translation is CASSFGGDTEAFF.

The rearrangement links TRBV2 to TRBJ1-5; D unresolved. Trimming left V 8 bases short and J 5 bases short, with 10 bases between. This CDR3 comprises 12 residues. Germline loops: CDR1 SNHLY, CDR2 FYNNEI. The CDR3 DNA sequence: TGTGCCAGCCGTCGAGAGGATCAGCCCCAGCATTTT. It specifies CASRREDQPQHF.

This clone was detected only a few times. V is TRBV6-1 and J is TRBJ2-4; the match to TRBD1 covers 9 bases. V lost 2 bases to trimming and J lost 3 bases; unmatched junction nucleotides: 11. There are 18 residues in the CDR3. Looked up from germline, CDR1 is MNHNS and CDR2 is SASEGT. In DNA form, the CDR3 reads TGTGCCAGCAGTGAATCGCCGGGACAGGGTATTGGCAAAAACATTCAGTACTTC. Translation gives CASSESPGQGIGKNIQYF.

V and J are TRBV5-4 and TRBJ2-4; 8 positions match TRBD2. CDR1 and CDR2 from the germline V gene are SGHNT and YYREEE (reference sequence). This CDR3 spans 14 amino acids. With V trimmed by 4 bases and J by 6 bases, 6 bases remained unmatched. The chain's CDR3 is CASSEGLAGNIQYF. The CDR3 nucleotides read TGTGCCAGCAGCGAAGGACTAGCTGGAAACATTCAGTACTTC.

The rearrangement joins TRBV7-9 to TRBJ2-1; 8 bases map to TRBD2. The CDR3 covers 15 residues. Per the germline V gene, CDR1 is SEHNR and CDR2 is FQNEAQ (reference sequence). With 5 bases clipped from V and 4 bases from J, the junction kept 7 bases outside the gene matches. CDR3 nucleotides: TGTGCCAGCAGCCCGTGGCGGGGGGAGTACAATGAGCAGTTCTTC. Translated, it gives CASSPWRGEYNEQFF.

This chain uses TRBV4-3 with TRBJ1-5, with a weak D call TRBD1 (6 bases). V lost 0 bases and J 3 bases, leaving 12 bases between the germline ends. This CDR3 is built from 16 residues. Germline V gives CDR1 LGHNA, CDR2 YSLEER. The CDR3 loop reads CASSQEGARPNQPQHF. CDR3 nucleotide sequence: TGCGCCAGCAGCCAAGAGGGGGCCCGCCCCAATCAGCCCCAGCATTTT.

This clone came up once. The chain uses TRBV7-8 and TRBJ2-3; 7 nucleotides match TRBD2. Trimming took 8 bases from V and 5 from J; bases not matched to a gene: 4. The CDR3 runs to 12 residues. Germline V gene sequence: CDR1 SGHVS, CDR2 FQNEAQ. Written as DNA, the CDR3 is TGTGCCAGCTCGGGGGGTGGAGATACGCAGTATTTT. It yields the protein CASSGGGDTQYF.

The rearrangement joins TRBV2 to TRBJ1-1; D might be TRBD1 (6 bases). Germline CDR1 and CDR2: SNHLY and FYNNEI. CDR3 length: 13 residues. V dropped 7 bases and J dropped 1 base, with 10 bases sitting between them. The CDR3 protein is CASTTQGNTEAFF. Here the CDR3 DNA reads TGTGCCAGCACGACACAGGGGAACACTGAAGCTTTCTTT.

The chain has TRBV5-4 and TRBJ2-7, with 7 bases aligning to TRBD1. The CDR3 has 14 residues. Germline V lookup: CDR1 SGHNT, CDR2 YYREEE (reference sequence). V trimming: 3 bases; J trimming: 2 bases; junction bases outside the gene matches: 5. The CDR3 DNA follows: TGTGCCAGCAGCTCTGGACAGGCGACCTACGAGCAGTACTTC. It is translated as CASSSGQATYEQYF.

This clone was detected once. V usage is TRBV7-2 and J usage is TRBJ2-5, with TRBD2 identical over 8 bases. The J call is uncertain, as TRBJ2-7 better fits the DNA end. The CDR3 totals 14 residues. Germline V gives CDR1 SGHTA, CDR2 FQGNSA. The CDR3 DNA sequence: TGTGCCAGCAGCTCAAGCGGGGGTTCCTACGAGCAGTACTTC. Amino acid sequence: CASSSSGGSYEQYF.

This clone was seen a few times. The identical CDR3 is also encoded by other nucleotide sequences in the sample. V usage is TRBV4-1 and J usage is TRBJ2-7, with 9 bases identical to TRBD2. CDR3 size: 15 residues. Per the germline V gene, CDR1 is MGHRA and CDR2 is YSYEKL. V lost 0 bases and J lost 7; bases outside the gene matches: 7. CDR3 bases: TGCGCCAGCAGCCAAGAGGCGGGAGGGCCGCGGGAGCAGTACTTC. This encodes CASSQEAGGPREQYF.

This clone was detected only a few times. The V and J genes are TRBV5-1 and TRBJ1-5; tentative D call: TRBD1 (5 bases). The germline V gene encodes CDR1 SGHRS and CDR2 YFSETQ. The CDR3 sequence is 15 residues long. V was trimmed by 2 bases and J by 4 bases, leaving 13 bases between them. In DNA, the CDR3 is TGCGCCAGCAGCTTAGGTAGTCAGGGTAATCAGCCCCAGCATTTT. Translating gives CASSLGSQGNQPQHF.

The chain has TRBV18 and TRBJ2-1; D remains ambiguous. V was trimmed by 1 base and J by 3 bases, leaving 10 bases between them. The length of the CDR3 is 15 residues. Germline V gene data show CDR1 as KGHSH and CDR2 as LQKENI. Written as DNA, the CDR3 is TGTGCCAGCTCACCACTCCAGGAAAACTACAATGAGCAGTTCTTC. Amino acids: CASSPLQENYNEQFF.

This clone has only a few counts. The chain uses TRBV5-6 and TRBJ1-1, with D possibly being TRBD1 (5 bases). The CDR3 runs 15 residues. The germline CDR1 and CDR2 sequences are SGHDT and YYEEEE. Trimming cost V 0 bases and J 3 bases, with 12 bases left between them. In DNA form, the CDR3 reads TGTGCCAGCAGCTTGGCCGGAGGGGTGGACACTGAAGCTTTCTTT. Translating gives CASSLAGGVDTEAFF.

This clone has just a few counts. The chain uses TRBV6-5 and TRBJ2-7; 7 nucleotides line up with TRBD2. Trimming cost V 4 bases and J 2 bases; bases outside gene matches: 11. The CDR3 sequence is 16 residues long. The V gene's germline CDR1 is MNHEY and CDR2 SVGAGI. The DNA for the CDR3 is TGTGCCAGCAGTTTGCCGGGGGGATATCCCACCTACGAGCAGTACTTC. As protein: CASSLPGGYPTYEQYF.

About this clone itself: Likely a read error: the CDR3 ends without its conserved phenylalanine or tryptophan. This sequence joins TRBV28 and TRBJ1-2; no clear D gene. V lost 6 bases and J 8 bases, leaving 19 bases between the germline ends. The CDR3 has 14 residues. Germline V gives CDR1 MDHEN, CDR2 SYDVKM. DNA of the CDR3: TGTGCCAGCAGCCGCTCAGGCGCCTCATTAGGCTACACCTCC. As protein: CASSRSGASLGYTS.

The chain employs TRBV19 and TRBJ1-2; tentative D call: TRBD1 (6 bases). Germline CDR1 LNHDA, CDR2 SQIVND (reference sequence). V dropped 3 bases and J dropped 4 bases, with 12 bases sitting between them. The CDR3 spans 14 residues. Here the CDR3 reads CASSIRGGGYGYTF. The CDR3 nucleotides are TGTGCCAGTAGTATCAGGGGCGGCGGCTATGGCTACACCTTC.